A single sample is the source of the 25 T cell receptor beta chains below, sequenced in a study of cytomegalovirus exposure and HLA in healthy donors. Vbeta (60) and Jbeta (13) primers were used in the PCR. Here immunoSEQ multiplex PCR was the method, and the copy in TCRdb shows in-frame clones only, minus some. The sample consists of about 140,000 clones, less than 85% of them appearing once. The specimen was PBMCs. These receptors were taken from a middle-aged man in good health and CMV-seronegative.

The CDR3 nucleotides read TGTGCCAGCAGCCCTCCCCCGGGGACTAGCGGGAGTTTAGGGAGGTGGCAAGAGACCCAGTACTTC. It yields the protein CASSPPPGTSGSLGRWQETQYF. The gene calls are TRBV7-7 and TRBJ2-5; TRBD2 aligns across 14 bases. The CDR3 has 22 residues. V trimming: 5 bases; J trimming: 2 bases; junction bases outside the gene matches: 22. Germline V gene sequence: CDR1 SSHAT, CDR2 FNYEAQ (reference sequence).

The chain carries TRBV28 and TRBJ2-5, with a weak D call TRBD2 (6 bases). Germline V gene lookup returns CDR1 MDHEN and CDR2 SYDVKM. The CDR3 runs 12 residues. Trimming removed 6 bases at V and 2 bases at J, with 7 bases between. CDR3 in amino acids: CASRDYQETQYF. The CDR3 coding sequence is TGTGCCAGCAGGGACTATCAAGAGACCCAGTACTTC.

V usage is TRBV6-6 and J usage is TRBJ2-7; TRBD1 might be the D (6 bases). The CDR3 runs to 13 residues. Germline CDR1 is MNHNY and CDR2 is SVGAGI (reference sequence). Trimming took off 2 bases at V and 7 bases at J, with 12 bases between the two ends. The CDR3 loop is CASSYGQGWEQYF. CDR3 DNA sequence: TGTGCCAGCAGTTACGGGCAGGGGTGGGAGCAGTACTTC.

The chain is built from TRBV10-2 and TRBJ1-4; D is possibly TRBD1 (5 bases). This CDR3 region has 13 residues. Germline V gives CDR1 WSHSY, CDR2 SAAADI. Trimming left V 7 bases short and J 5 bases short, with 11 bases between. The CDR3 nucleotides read TGCGCCAGCATGATGGACACGAATGAAAAACTGTTTTTT. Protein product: CASMMDTNEKLFF.

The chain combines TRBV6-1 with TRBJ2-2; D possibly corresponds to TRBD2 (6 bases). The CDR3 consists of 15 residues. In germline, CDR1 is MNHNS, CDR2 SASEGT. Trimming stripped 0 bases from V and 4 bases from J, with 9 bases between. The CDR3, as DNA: TGTGCCAGCAGTGAAGCCGGGGGTAGCACCGGGGAGCTGTTTTTT. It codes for CASSEAGGSTGELFF.

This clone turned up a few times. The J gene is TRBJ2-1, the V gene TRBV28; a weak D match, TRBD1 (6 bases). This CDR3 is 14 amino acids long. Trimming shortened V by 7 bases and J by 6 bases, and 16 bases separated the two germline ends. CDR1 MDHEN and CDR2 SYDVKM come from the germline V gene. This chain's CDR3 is CASTGHPLVNEQFF. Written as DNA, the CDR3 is TGTGCCAGCACGGGACACCCTTTGGTCAATGAGCAGTTCTTC.

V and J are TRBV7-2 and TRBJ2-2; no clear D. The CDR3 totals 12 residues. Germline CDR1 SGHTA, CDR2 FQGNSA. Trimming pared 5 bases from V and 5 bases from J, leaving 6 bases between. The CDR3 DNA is TGTGCCAGCAGCCATCCAACCGGGGAGCTGTTTTTT. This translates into CASSHPTGELFF.

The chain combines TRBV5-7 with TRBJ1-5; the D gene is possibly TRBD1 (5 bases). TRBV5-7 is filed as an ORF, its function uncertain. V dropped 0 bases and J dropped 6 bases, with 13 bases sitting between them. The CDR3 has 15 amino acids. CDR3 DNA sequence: TGTGCCAGCAGCTTGGGGGGGGGAGGGACTCAGCCCCAGCATTTT. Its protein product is CASSLGGGGTQPQHF.

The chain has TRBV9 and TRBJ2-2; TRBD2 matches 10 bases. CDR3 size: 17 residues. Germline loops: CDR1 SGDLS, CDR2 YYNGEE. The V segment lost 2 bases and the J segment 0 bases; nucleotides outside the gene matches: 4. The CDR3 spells CASSVSGTSANTGELFF. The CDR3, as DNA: TGTGCCAGCAGCGTGTCCGGGACTAGCGCGAACACCGGGGAGCTGTTTTTT.

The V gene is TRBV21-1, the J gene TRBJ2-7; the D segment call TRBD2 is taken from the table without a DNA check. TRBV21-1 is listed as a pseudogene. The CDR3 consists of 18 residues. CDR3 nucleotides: TGTGCCAGCAGCAAACCGGGACTAGCGGGGGGCCCCTCCTACGAGCAGTACTTC. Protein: CASSKPGLAGGPSYEQYF.

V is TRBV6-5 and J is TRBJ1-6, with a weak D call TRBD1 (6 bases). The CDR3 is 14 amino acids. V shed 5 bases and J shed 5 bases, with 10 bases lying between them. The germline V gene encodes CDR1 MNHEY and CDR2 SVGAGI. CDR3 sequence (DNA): TGTGCCAGCAGTGAAACAGGGAATAATTCACCCCTCCACTTT. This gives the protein CASSETGNNSPLHF.

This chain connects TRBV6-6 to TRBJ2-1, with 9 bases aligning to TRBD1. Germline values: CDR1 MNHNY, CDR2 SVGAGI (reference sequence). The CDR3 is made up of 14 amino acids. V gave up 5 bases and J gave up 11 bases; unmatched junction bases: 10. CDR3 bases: TGTGCCAGCAGTCGTCCCGGGACAGGGTATAAGCAGTTCTTC. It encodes CASSRPGTGYKQFF.

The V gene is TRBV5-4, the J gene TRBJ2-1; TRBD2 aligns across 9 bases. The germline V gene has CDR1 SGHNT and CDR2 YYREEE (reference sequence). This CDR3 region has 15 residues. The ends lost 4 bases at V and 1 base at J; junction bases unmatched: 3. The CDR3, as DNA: TGTGCCAGCAGCGGCGGGGGGGAATCCTACAATGAGCAGTTCTTC. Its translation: CASSGGGESYNEQFF.

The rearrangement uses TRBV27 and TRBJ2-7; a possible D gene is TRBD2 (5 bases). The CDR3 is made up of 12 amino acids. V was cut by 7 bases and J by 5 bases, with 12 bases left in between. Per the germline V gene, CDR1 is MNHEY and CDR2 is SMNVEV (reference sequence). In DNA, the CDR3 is TGTGCCAGCATCCCCGCGGAGGACGAGCAGTACTTC. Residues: CASIPAEDEQYF.

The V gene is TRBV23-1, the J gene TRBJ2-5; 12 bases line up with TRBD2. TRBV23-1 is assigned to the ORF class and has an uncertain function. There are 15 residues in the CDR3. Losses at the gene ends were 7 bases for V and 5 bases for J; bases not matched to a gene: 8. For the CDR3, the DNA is TGCGCCAGCAAGCTAGCGGGAGGGGTCGGGGAGACCCAGTACTTC. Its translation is CASKLAGGVGETQYF.

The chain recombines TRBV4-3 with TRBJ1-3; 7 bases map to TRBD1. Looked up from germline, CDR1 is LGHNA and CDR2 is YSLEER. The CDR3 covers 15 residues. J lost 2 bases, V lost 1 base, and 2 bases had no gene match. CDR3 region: CASSQGGQPGNTIYF. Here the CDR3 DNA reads TGCGCCAGCAGCCAAGGGGGACAGCCTGGAAACACCATATATTTT.

The CDR3 reads CASSPLDRDYEQYF. CDR3 nucleotide sequence: TGTGCCAGCAGCCCACTGGACAGGGACTACGAGCAGTACTTC. This chain uses TRBV11-1 with TRBJ2-7; TRBD1 aligns across 8 bases. Germline CDR1 is SGHAT and CDR2 is FQDESV (reference sequence). V shed 5 bases, J shed 3 bases, and the junction held 6 bases outside the gene matches. The CDR3 spans 14 residues.

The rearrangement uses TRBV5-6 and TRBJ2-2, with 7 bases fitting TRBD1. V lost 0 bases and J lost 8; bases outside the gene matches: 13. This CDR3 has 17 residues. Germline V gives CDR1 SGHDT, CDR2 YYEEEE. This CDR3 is CASSLGRRDRVKGELFF. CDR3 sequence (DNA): TGTGCCAGCAGCTTGGGGCGCAGAGACAGGGTAAAAGGGGAGCTGTTTTTT.

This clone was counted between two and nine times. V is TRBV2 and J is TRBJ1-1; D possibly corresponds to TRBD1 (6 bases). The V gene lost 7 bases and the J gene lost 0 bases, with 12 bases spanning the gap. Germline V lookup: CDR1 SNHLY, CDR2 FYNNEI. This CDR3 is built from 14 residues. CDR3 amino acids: CASTYRALNTEAFF. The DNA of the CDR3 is TGTGCCAGCACCTACAGGGCCTTGAACACTGAAGCTTTCTTT. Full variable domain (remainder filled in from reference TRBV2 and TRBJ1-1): EPEVTQTPSHQVTQMGQEVILRCVPISNHLYFYWYRQILGQKVEFLVSFYNNEISEKSEIFDDQFSVERPDGSNFTLKIRSTKLEDSAMYFCASTYRALNTEAFFGQGTRLTVV.

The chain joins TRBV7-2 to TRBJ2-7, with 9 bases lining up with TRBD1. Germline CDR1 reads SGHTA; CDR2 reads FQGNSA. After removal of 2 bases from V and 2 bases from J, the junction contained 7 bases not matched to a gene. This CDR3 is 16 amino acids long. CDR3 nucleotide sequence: TGTGCCAGCAGCTTACGGTCGGGACAGGGCCCCTACGAGCAGTACTTC. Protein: CASSLRSGQGPYEQYF.

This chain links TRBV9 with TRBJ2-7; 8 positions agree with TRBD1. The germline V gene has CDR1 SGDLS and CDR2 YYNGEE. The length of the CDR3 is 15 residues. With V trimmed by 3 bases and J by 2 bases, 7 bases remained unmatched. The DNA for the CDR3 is TGTGCCAGCAGCGATCGACAGGGGCCCACCTACGAGCAGTACTTC. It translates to CASSDRQGPTYEQYF.

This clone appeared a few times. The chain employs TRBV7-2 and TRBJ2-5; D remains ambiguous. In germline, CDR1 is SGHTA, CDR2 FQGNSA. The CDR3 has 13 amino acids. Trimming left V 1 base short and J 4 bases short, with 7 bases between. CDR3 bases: TGTGCCAGCAGCTTAGTTAACGGAGAGACCCAGTACTTC. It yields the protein CASSLVNGETQYF.

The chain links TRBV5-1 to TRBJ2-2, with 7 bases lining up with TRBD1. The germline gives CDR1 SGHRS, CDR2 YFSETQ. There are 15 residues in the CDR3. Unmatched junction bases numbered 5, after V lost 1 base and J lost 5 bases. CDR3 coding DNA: TGCGCCAGCAGCTTGAGGGGGCCTCGAACCGGGGAGCTGTTTTTT. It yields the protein CASSLRGPRTGELFF.

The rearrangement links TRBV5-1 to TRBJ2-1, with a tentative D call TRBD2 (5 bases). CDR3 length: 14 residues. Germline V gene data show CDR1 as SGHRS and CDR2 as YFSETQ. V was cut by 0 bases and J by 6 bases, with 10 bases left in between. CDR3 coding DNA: TGCGCCAGCAGCTTGGATCTAGCTTCCAATGAGCAGTTCTTC. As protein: CASSLDLASNEQFF.

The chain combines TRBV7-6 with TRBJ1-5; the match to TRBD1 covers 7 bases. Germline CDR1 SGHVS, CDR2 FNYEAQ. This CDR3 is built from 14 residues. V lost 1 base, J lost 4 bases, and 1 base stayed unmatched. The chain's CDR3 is CASSLGQGNQPQHF. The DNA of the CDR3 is TGTGCCAGCAGCTTAGGACAGGGAAATCAGCCCCAGCATTTT.